This T cell receptor beta chain originates from a study of cytomegalovirus exposure and HLA in healthy donors. General observations from the study: Reportedly, cytomegalovirus status was diagnosed with high sensitivity and specificity. The study labeled 150 or so TCR beta chains cytomegalovirus-associated.

Germline values: CDR1 SGHTA, CDR2 FQGNSA. V shed 5 bases, J shed 1 base, and the junction held 9 bases outside the gene matches. The length of the CDR3 is 16 residues. PCR involved 60 Vbeta and 13 Jbeta primers. TCRdb's copy holds only in-frame clones and misses some; the assay was immunoSEQ multiplex PCR. There are over 100,000 clones in the sample; approximately 76% occur only once, and roughly 8% lies in the top ten. Regarding this clone: Its antigen is unidentified.

The gene calls are TRBV7-2 and TRBJ2-3; 7 bases align to TRBD1. The sample taken for sequencing was PBMCs. The sequence was collected from a woman between 50 and 59 years old in good health and CMV-seropositive. The CDR3: CASSDDRQGGTDTQYF. The CDR3 coding sequence is TGTGCCAGCAGCGACGATCGACAGGGAGGCACAGATACGCAGTATTTT. The full variable domain, rest sourced from reference TRBV7-2 and TRBJ2-3, is GAGVSQSPSNKVTEKGKDVELRCDPISGHTALYWYRQSLGQGLEFLIYFQGNSAPDKSGLPSDRFSAERTGGSVSTLTIQRTQQEDSAVYLCASSDDRQGGTDTQYFGPGTRLTVL.